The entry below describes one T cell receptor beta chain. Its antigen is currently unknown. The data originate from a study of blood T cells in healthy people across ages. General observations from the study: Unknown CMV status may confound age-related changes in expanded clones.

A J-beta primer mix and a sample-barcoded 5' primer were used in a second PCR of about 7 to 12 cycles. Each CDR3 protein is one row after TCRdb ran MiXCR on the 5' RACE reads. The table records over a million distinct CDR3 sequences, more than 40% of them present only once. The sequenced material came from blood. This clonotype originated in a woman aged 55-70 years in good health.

CDR3 in amino acids: CASRTSGGRNEQFF. Here the CDR3 DNA reads TGTGCCAGCAGAACATCGGGAGGAAGAAATGAGCAGTTCTTC. This sequence joins TRBV27 and TRBJ2-1; 7 bases agree with TRBD2. CDR3 size: 14 residues. Germline trimming cut 6 bases from V and 7 bases from J; bases unmatched to any gene: 9. CDR1 MNHEY and CDR2 SMNVEV come from the germline V gene (reference sequence).